This is a list of T cell receptor beta chains from one sample in a study of blood T cell repertoires in COVID-19. TCRdb's table, derived via immunoSEQ multiplex PCR, lists solely in-frame clones and lacks some. The data hold about 210,000 clones, with about 81% observed a single time. The sequenced sample consisted of peripheral blood. The source of these receptors is an older woman with COVID-19, enrolled during active disease. Both conserved end residues are part of each CDR3. The D gene is left open where the match is weak. Some rows have no size entry. The others give once, few or many, or a class for an expanded clone.

d_gene	abundance	len	v_gene	j_gene	CDR3aa	CDR3nt
TRBD2	NA	16	TRBV5-1	TRBJ2-1	CASSLISLAGGNEQFF	TGCGCCAGCAGCTTGATAAGTCTAGCGGGAGGCAATGAGCAGTTCTTC
NA	NA	13	TRBV28	TRBJ1-2	CASSLPLVWGYTF	TGTGCCAGCAGTTTACCGTTAGTATGGGGCTACACCTTC
NA	NA	15	TRBV28	TRBJ1-4	CASSLSRGPHEKLFF	TGTGCCAGCAGTTTATCCAGGGGTCCTCATGAAAAACTGTTTTTT
TRBD1	NA	14	TRBV7-9	TRBJ1-5	CASSLTGGRQPQHF	TGTGCCAGCAGCTTAACAGGGGGCAGGCAGCCCCAGCATTTT
NA	NA	15	TRBV5-1	TRBJ1-5	CASSLEGGSNQPQHF	TGCGCCAGCAGCTTGGAGGGGGGGAGCAATCAGCCCCAGCATTTT
NA	NA	17	TRBV7-9	TRBJ1-2	CASSPGGTLLGYYGYTF	TGTGCCAGCAGCCCGGGGGGTACTCTCCTCGGCTACTATGGCTACACCTTC
NA	NA	14	TRBV29-1	TRBJ1-1	CSVCEGSGNTEAFF	TGCAGCGTATGTGAGGGCAGCGGGAACACTGAAGCTTTCTTT
TRBD2	NA	17	TRBV24-1	TRBJ2-3	CATSDLEIAGSTDTQYF	TGTGCCACCAGTGATTTGGAAATAGCGGGAAGCACAGATACGCAGTATTTT
TRBD2	NA	11	TRBV6-5	TRBJ2-3	CASSSRTRQYF	TGTGCCAGCAGTTCTAGGACTAGGCAGTATTTT
NA	NA	14	TRBV6-5	TRBJ1-3	CASRPGVSGNTIYF	TGTGCCAGCAGGCCGGGGGTCTCTGGAAACACCATATATTTT
TRBD1	NA	15	TRBV3-1/TRBV3-2	TRBJ1-6	CASSQVAGGNSPLHF	TGTGCCAGCAGCCAAGTCGCAGGGGGCAATTCACCCCTCCACTTT
TRBD1	once	12	TRBV10-3	TRBJ2-7	CAISPGTGEQYF	TGTGCCATCAGCCCCGGGACAGGCGAGCAGTACTTC
NA	NA	15	TRBV24-1	TRBJ2-2	CATSDPRRGTGELFF	TGTGCCACCAGTGATCCCCGGAGAGGAACCGGGGAGCTGTTTTTT
NA	NA	15	TRBV28	TRBJ1-3	CASSLEGRDGNTIYF	TGTGCCAGCAGCTTGGAGGGCAGAGATGGAAACACCATATATTTT
NA	NA	15	TRBV6-5	TRBJ2-7	CASSYSKTNSYEQYF	TGTGCCAGCAGTTACTCGAAGACTAACTCCTACGAGCAGTACTTC
NA	NA	14	TRBV3-1/TRBV3-2	TRBJ2-3	CASSWGLGADTQYF	TGTGCCAGCAGCTGGGGACTTGGCGCAGATACGCAGTATTTT
TRBD1	NA	15	TRBV7-9	TRBJ1-5	CASSPGTGANQPQHF	TGTGCCAGCAGCCCCGGGACAGGAGCCAATCAGCCCCAGCATTTT
TRBD2	NA	15	TRBV6-4	TRBJ2-7	CAITCYREGLYEQYF	TGTGCCATCACTTGCTACCGGGAGGGCCTCTACGAGCAGTACTTC
NA	NA	17	TRBV5-1	TRBJ2-2	CASSLEAVNANTGELFF	TGCGCCAGCAGCTTGGAGGCGGTTAACGCGAACACCGGGGAGCTGTTTTTT
NA	NA	11	TRBV12-3/TRBV12-4	TRBJ1-1	CASSRVDEAFF	TGTGCCAGCAGTCGGGTCGATGAAGCTTTCTTT
NA	NA	18	TRBV28	TRBJ1-5	CASSLSLGLGGIDQPQHF	TGTGCCAGCAGTTTATCGCTGGGACTGGGGGGTATCGATCAGCCCCAGCATTTT
NA	NA	12	TRBV18	TRBJ2-1	CASSPSINWQFF	TGTGCCAGCTCACCTTCTATAAATTGGCAGTTCTTC
TRBD2	NA	19	TRBV7-6	TRBJ2-3	CASSLDRTSGRPSTDTQYF	TGTGCCAGCAGCTTAGATCGGACTAGCGGGAGACCTAGCACAGATACGCAGTATTTT
TRBD1	NA	17	TRBV19	TRBJ2-3	CASSSIGTGLKGDTQYF	TGTGCCAGTAGCTCTATTGGGACAGGCTTGAAGGGAGATACGCAGTATTTT
NA	NA	15	TRBV19	TRBJ2-7	CASSIDLGVAYEQYF	TGTGCCAGTAGTATAGACCTTGGTGTAGCCTACGAGCAGTACTTC
NA	NA	15	TRBV7-9	TRBJ1-4	CASSHDSATNEKLFF	TGTGCCAGCAGCCACGACAGTGCAACTAATGAAAAACTGTTTTTT
TRBD1	NA	14	TRBV28	TRBJ1-2	CASSLAQGVYGYTF	TGTGCCAGCAGTTTAGCCCAGGGGGTCTATGGCTACACCTTC
TRBD1	NA	18	TRBV4-1	TRBJ1-2	CASSQRSGTGALSYGYTF	TGCGCCAGCAGCCAAAGATCCGGGACAGGGGCCCTAAGCTATGGCTACACCTTC
NA	NA	14	TRBV2	TRBJ1-1	CASTAEGVNTEAFF	TGTGCCAGCACCGCGGAAGGGGTGAACACTGAAGCTTTCTTT
TRBD1	NA	19	TRBV28	TRBJ1-2	CASSLRRRQGQGTNYGYTF	TGTGCCAGCAGTTTAAGGCGACGGCAGGGACAGGGGACTAACTATGGCTACACCTTC
TRBD2	NA	15	TRBV5-1	TRBJ2-7	CASSSGGLNSYEQYF	TGCGCCAGCAGCTCGGGGGGACTCAACTCCTACGAGCAGTACTTC
TRBD1	NA	15	TRBV29-1	TRBJ2-2	CSVEAGTGGSGELFF	TGCAGCGTTGAAGCCGGGACAGGGGGCTCCGGGGAGCTGTTTTTT
TRBD1	NA	13	TRBV5-1	TRBJ2-1	CASSFSGTVEQFF	TGCGCCAGCAGCTTCTCGGGGACAGTTGAGCAGTTCTTC
NA	once	19	TRBV4-2	TRBJ2-6	CASSQESAGFLSGANVLTF	TGTGCCAGCAGCCAAGAGTCGGCAGGGTTCCTCTCTGGGGCCAACGTCCTGACTTTC
TRBD2	NA	19	TRBV30	TRBJ2-7	CAWSVPLGLAGVPSYEQYF	TGTGCCTGGAGTGTTCCGTTGGGGCTAGCGGGAGTCCCCTCCTACGAGCAGTACTTC
TRBD2	NA	14	TRBV19	TRBJ2-3	CASSIGGIKDTQYF	TGTGCCAGTAGTATCGGGGGGATTAAGGATACGCAGTATTTT
TRBD1	NA	15	TRBV5-4	TRBJ2-1	CASSLVGQGYNEQFF	TGTGCCAGCAGCTTGGTTGGACAGGGCTACAATGAGCAGTTCTTC
TRBD1	once	21	TRBV28	TRBJ2-7	CASSLGWGQSAGGRTIQEQYF	TGTGCCAGCAGTTTAGGTTGGGGACAGTCGGCAGGGGGCCGAACTATACAGGAGCAGTACTTC
TRBD1	many	13	TRBV18	TRBJ2-5	CASSWDREETQYF	TGTGCCAGCTCCTGGGACAGGGAAGAGACCCAGTACTTC
NA	NA	16	TRBV30	TRBJ2-2	CAWSEYFRGGAGELFF	TGTGCCTGGAGTGAATACTTCCGAGGGGGGGCCGGGGAGCTGTTTTTT
NA	NA	16	TRBV27	TRBJ2-3	CASSLSRGGSTDTQYF	TGTGCCAGCAGTTTATCGAGAGGTGGTAGCACAGATACGCAGTATTTT
TRBD1	once	15	TRBV5-1	TRBJ2-7	CASSPQGPPSYEQYF	TGCGCCAGCAGCCCACAGGGGCCCCCCTCCTACGAGCAGTACTTC
NA	few	16	TRBV19	TRBJ1-4	CASSTTGQGISEKLFF	TGTGCCAGTAGTACGACGGGACAAGGGATTTCGGAAAAACTGTTTTTT
NA	NA	17	TRBV5-1	TRBJ1-3	CASSPTQGPVSGNTIYF	TGCGCCAGCAGCCCAACCCAGGGCCCAGTCTCTGGAAACACCATATATTTT
TRBD1	once	16	TRBV11-1	TRBJ1-1	CASRRGDRAWGTEAFF	TGTGCCAGCAGGAGGGGTGACAGGGCTTGGGGGACTGAAGCTTTCTTT
TRBD2	NA	19	TRBV18	TRBJ2-3	CASSPPIGSGSEKSDTQYF	TGTGCCAGCTCACCACCTATAGGTAGCGGGAGCGAGAAGTCAGATACGCAGTATTTT
TRBD2	NA	16	TRBV5-5	TRBJ2-3	CASSPGLAGGLNTQYF	TGTGCCAGCAGCCCCGGACTAGCGGGAGGTCTAAATACGCAGTATTTT
NA	NA	16	TRBV5-5	TRBJ2-5	CASSLALTEGQETQYF	TGTGCCAGCAGCTTGGCTTTGACTGAGGGCCAAGAGACCCAGTACTTC
TRBD2	NA	15	TRBV5-1	TRBJ2-3	CASSFSGIRTDTQYF	TGCGCCAGCAGCTTTAGCGGGATTAGAACAGATACGCAGTATTTT
TRBD1	few	15	TRBV4-2	TRBJ1-2	CASSRTGESNYGYTF	TGTGCCAGCAGCCGTACAGGGGAGTCTAACTATGGCTACACCTTC
TRBD2	NA	14	TRBV7-7	TRBJ2-1	CASSLNSGNNEQFF	TGTGCCAGCAGCTTAAACAGCGGGAATAATGAGCAGTTCTTC